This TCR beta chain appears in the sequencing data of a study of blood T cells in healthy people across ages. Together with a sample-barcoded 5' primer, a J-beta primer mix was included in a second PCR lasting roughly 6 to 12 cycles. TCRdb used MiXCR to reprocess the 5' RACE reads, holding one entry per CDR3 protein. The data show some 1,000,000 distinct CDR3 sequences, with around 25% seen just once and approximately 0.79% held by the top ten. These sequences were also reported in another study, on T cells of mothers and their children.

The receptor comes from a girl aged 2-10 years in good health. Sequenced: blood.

This chain's CDR3 is CASSSQGLGTEAFF. CDR3 bases: TGTGCCAGCTCTTCACAGGGCTTGGGGACTGAAGCTTTCTTT. The chain carries TRBV2 and TRBJ1-1; D is perhaps TRBD1 (6 bases). Deletions cut 8 bases from V and 5 bases from J, with 18 bases between. Germline lookup yields CDR1 SNHLY and CDR2 FYNNEI. The CDR3 covers 14 residues.